These T cell receptor beta chains were read from a single sample in a study of cytomegalovirus exposure and HLA in healthy donors. Sequencing was performed with immunoSEQ multiplex PCR; in TCRdb, only in-frame clones are kept and a portion is missing. The repertoire includes 150,000 to 250,000 clones, about four fifths of them detected once, and approximately 1.5% sits in the top ten. The sample taken for sequencing was PBMCs. The source is a girl between 5 and 17 years old in good health and CMV-seropositive. Each CDR3 is given with its conserved first and last residue. A D gene is named only where the DNA matches it firmly. Only part of the rows carry a size: once, few, many, or a class if the clone is expanded.

j_call d_call v_call clone_size cdr3_aa cdr3_nt
TRBJ1-2 . TRBV7-2 . CASSLVTGTYGYTF TGTGCCAGCAGCTTAGTTACAGGGACCTATGGCTACACCTTC
TRBJ2-1 TRBD1 TRBV4-1 once CASSQQTIGTGGGEQFF TGCGCCAGCAGCCAACAGACGATCGGGACAGGGGGCGGGGAGCAGTTCTTC
TRBJ1-2 . TRBV15 . CATSRDTKVLQGTYGYTF TGTGCCACCAGCAGAGATACTAAGGTCTTACAGGGAACGTATGGCTACACCTTC
TRBJ2-1 TRBD2 TRBV5-1 . CASTTGSEGIAGYNEQFF TGCGCCAGCACTACGGGATCAGAGGGGATAGCGGGTTACAATGAGCAGTTCTTC
TRBJ2-3 . TRBV10-1 . CASSEDITDTQYF TGCGCCAGCAGCGAGGACATCACAGATACGCAGTATTTT
TRBJ1-2 TRBD1 TRBV10-3 . CAISDVTGNGYTF TGTGCCATCAGTGATGTGACAGGGAATGGCTACACCTTC
TRBJ2-7 . TRBV27 . CASRGTIGFYEQYF TGTGCCAGCAGGGGGACAATCGGCTTCTACGAGCAGTACTTC
TRBJ1-1 . TRBV30 . CAWSRSLGGTEAFF TGTGCCTGGAGCCGCAGTTTGGGAGGGACTGAAGCTTTCTTT
TRBJ1-5 . TRBV7-8 . CASEKLYSNQPQHF TGTGCCAGCGAGAAACTGTATAGCAATCAGCCCCAGCATTTT
TRBJ1-1 . TRBV15 . CATSSYRNRNTEAFF TGTGCCACCAGCAGTTACAGGAACCGCAACACTGAAGCTTTCTTT
TRBJ1-4 . TRBV6-1 . CASSVRGTNEKLFF TGTGCCAGCAGTGTTAGGGGGACTAATGAAAAACTGTTTTTT
TRBJ1-1 . TRBV27 . CASSPGTWNTEAFF TGTGCCAGCAGTCCCGGGACTTGGAACACTGAAGCTTTCTTT
TRBJ2-5 . TRBV11-3 . CASSLVVQETQYF TGTGCCAGCAGCTTAGTAGTACAAGAGACCCAGTACTTC
TRBJ1-1 TRBD1 TRBV5-5 . CASSPGTGGTEAFF TGTGCCAGCAGCCCCGGGACAGGGGGCACTGAAGCTTTCTTT
TRBJ2-7 . TRBV9 . CASSVAGCFSYEQYF TGTGCCAGCAGCGTCGCGGGGTGCTTTTCCTACGAGCAGTACTTC
TRBJ2-7 . TRBV6-1 . CASSGRGSGAYEQYF TGTGCCAGCAGTGGCCGCGGGTCAGGGGCCTACGAGCAGTACTTC
TRBJ1-2 . TRBV4-3 . CASSRDSPTGYRYGYTF TGCGCCAGCAGCCGCGACTCCCCGACAGGTTACCGCTATGGCTACACCTTC
TRBJ2-7 TRBD2 TRBV5-1 . CASSLTSGVNYEQYF TGCGCCAGCAGCTTAACTAGCGGGGTAAACTACGAGCAGTACTTC
TRBJ1-2 TRBD1 TRBV30 . CAWSVTGGLGYTF TGTGCCTGGAGTGTAACAGGGGGCCTTGGCTACACCTTC
TRBJ1-1 TRBD1 TRBV2 . CASRATGGNTEAFF TGTGCCAGCAGGGCGACAGGGGGTAACACTGAAGCTTTCTTT
TRBJ1-6 . TRBV11-3 few CASRRGSSYNSPLHF TGTGCCAGCAGGAGGGGGAGCTCCTATAATTCACCCCTCCACTTT
TRBJ2-7 . TRBV7-2 . CASSLVLRGEGEQYF TGTGCCAGCAGCTTAGTGTTGAGGGGGGAGGGCGAGCAGTACTTC
TRBJ1-1 . TRBV20-1 . CSARELTEAFF TGCAGTGCTAGAGAATTAACTGAAGCTTTCTTT
TRBJ1-1 . TRBV30 . CAWRNSGSTEAFF TGTGCCTGGAGAAACAGCGGGAGTACTGAAGCTTTCTTT
TRBJ1-5 TRBD1 TRBV15 . CATSNRTGHSNQPQHF TGTGCCACCAGCAACCGGACAGGCCATAGCAATCAGCCCCAGCATTTT
TRBJ1-5 TRBD1 TRBV28 few CASGSTSRDRNQPQHF TGTGCCAGCGGCTCCACCTCCCGGGACAGGAATCAGCCCCAGCATTTT
TRBJ2-2 TRBD2 TRBV7-6 . CASSLLAGTRELFF TGTGCCAGCAGCTTGCTAGCGGGTACCCGGGAGCTGTTTTTT
TRBJ1-1 TRBD1 TRBV11-2 . CASSLVGAGGYGDTEAFF TGTGCCAGCAGCTTAGTTGGTGCAGGGGGTTACGGTGACACTGAAGCTTTCTTT
TRBJ2-1 . TRBV6-1 . CASIQYNEQFF TGTGCCAGCATACAATACAATGAGCAGTTCTTC
TRBJ1-5 TRBD1 TRBV11-2 . CASSLQGAGGNQPQHF TGTGCCAGCAGCTTACAGGGGGCAGGTGGCAATCAGCCCCAGCATTTT
TRBJ2-3 . TRBV7-9 . CASSSGRGGTDTQYF TGTGCCAGCAGCTCCGGCAGGGGCGGCACAGATACGCAGTATTTT
TRBJ1-3 . TRBV4-3 . CASADFSGNTIYF TGCGCCAGCGCGGATTTCTCTGGAAACACCATATATTTT
TRBJ1-6 . TRBV18 . CASSPGRDSPLHF TGTGCCAGCTCACCGGGCAGGGATTCACCCCTCCACTTT
TRBJ1-1 . TRBV19 . CASSIKRSLEAFF TGTGCCAGTAGTATCAAACGGAGTCTCGAAGCTTTCTTT
TRBJ2-7 TRBD1 TRBV27 . CASSQGAISYEQYF TGTGCCAGCAGCCAGGGGGCAATTTCCTACGAGCAGTACTTC
TRBJ2-7 . TRBV6-5 . CASTGAAYEQYF TGTGCTAGCACAGGCGCCGCCTACGAGCAGTACTTC
TRBJ2-6 . TRBV6-5 . CASRTDSSGANVLTF TGTGCCAGCAGAACCGACAGCTCTGGGGCCAACGTCCTGACTTTC
TRBJ2-5 . TRBV4-3 . CASSQEGRGEDQYF TGCGCCAGCAGCCAAGAAGGCCGGGGTGAGGACCAGTACTTC
TRBJ2-2 . TRBV19 . CASTFTGELFF TGTGCCAGTACCTTCACCGGGGAGCTGTTTTTT
TRBJ1-1 . TRBV7-2 . CASSPVGGTEAFF TGTGCCAGCAGCCCCGTGGGGGGGACTGAAGCTTTCTTT
TRBJ2-3 TRBD2 TRBV2 . CASGGRGSTDTQYF TGTGCCTCGGGGGGGCGGGGGAGCACAGATACGCAGTATTTT
TRBJ2-3 TRBD2 TRBV27 . CASLLSGGATDTQYF TGTGCCAGCCTCCTTAGCGGGGGGGCAACAGATACGCAGTATTTT
TRBJ2-2 . TRBV7-9 . CASSPRDSNTGELFF TGTGCCAGCAGCCCCCGGGACTCCAACACCGGGGAGCTGTTTTTT
TRBJ1-3 . TRBV19 . CASSTPGHPTNTIYF TGTGCCAGTAGTACGCCGGGACACCCAACAAACACCATATATTTT
TRBJ2-1 TRBD2 TRBV2 . CASSASSGGDNEQFF TGTGCCAGCAGTGCGTCTAGCGGGGGCGACAATGAGCAGTTCTTC
TRBJ2-3 TRBD2 TRBV5-6 . CASTILILAGETDTQYF TGTGCCAGCACCATATTGATACTAGCGGGGGAGACAGATACGCAGTATTTT
TRBJ2-7 . TRBV7-9 . CASSLGRGASYEQYF TGTGCCAGCAGCTTAGGACGGGGGGCTTCCTACGAGCAGTACTTC
TRBJ1-3 . TRBV19 . CASSMRGYGTIYF TGTGCCAGTAGTATGAGGGGGTATGGCACCATATATTTT